The source of this T cell receptor (beta chain) is a study of brain T cells in children with intractable seizures. Overall study results and limits: HCMV serostatus was not known, and viral specificity came from CDR3 similarity only.

As to this clone: As yet, its antigen is unknown.

Using immunoSEQ multiplex PCR, the repertoire was profiled, and TCRdb retains in-frame clones only, with some absent. The profile shows 340,000 or so clones, 93% of them singletons. The time point is: blood from clinic visit 5 months post-surgery; TSC patient then seizure free. Sequencing was limited to surgery cases with top T cell transcript signatures in brain tissue. This CDR3 has 17 amino acids. Germline CDR1 SEHNR, CDR2 FQNEAQ (reference sequence). V was cut by 4 bases and J by 4 bases, with 20 bases left in between. This clonotype originated in a boy younger than two with tuberous sclerosis and intractable seizures. Sequencing was performed on peripheral blood, taken more than 4 months after surgery. The V and J genes are TRBV7-9 and TRBJ1-3; no definite D call. CDR3 loop: CASSSRRGEGSGNTIYF. The CDR3 DNA reads TGTGCCAGCAGCTCCCGTCGCGGGGAGGGCTCAGGAAACACCATATATTTT.